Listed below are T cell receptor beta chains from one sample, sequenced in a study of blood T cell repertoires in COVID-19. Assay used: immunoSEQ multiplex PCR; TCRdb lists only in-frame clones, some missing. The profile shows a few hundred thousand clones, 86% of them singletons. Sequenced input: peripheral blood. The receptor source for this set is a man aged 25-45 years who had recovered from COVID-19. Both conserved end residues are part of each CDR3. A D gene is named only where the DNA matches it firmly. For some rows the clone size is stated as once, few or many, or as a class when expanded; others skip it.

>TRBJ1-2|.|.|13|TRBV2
TGTGCCAGCAGTGAACAGTCGGAGAGTAAATACACCTTC
CASSEQSESKYTF
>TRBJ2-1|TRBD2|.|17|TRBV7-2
TGTGCCAGCAGCATTAGGGTTACTAGCGGGGGATACAATGAGCAGTTCTTC
CASSIRVTSGGYNEQFF
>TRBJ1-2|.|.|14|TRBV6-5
TGTGCCAGCACCGAAGGGGGACCTAACTATGGCTACACCTTC
CASTEGGPNYGYTF
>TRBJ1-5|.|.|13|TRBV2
TGTGCCAGCGGCGGGGCGAGAAATCAGCCCCAGCATTTT
CASGGARNQPQHF
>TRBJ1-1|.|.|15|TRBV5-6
TGTGCCAGCAGCTTAGCTGACAGACTGAACACTGAAGCTTTCTTT
CASSLADRLNTEAFF
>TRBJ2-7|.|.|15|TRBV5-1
TGCGCCAGCAGCTTGTTAGGGACTGGGTACTACGAGCAGTACTTC
CASSLLGTGYYEQYF
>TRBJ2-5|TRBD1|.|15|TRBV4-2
TGTGCCAGCAGCCCCTGGACAGGGAGACAAGAGACCCAGTACTTC
CASSPWTGRQETQYF
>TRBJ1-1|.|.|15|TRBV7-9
TGTGCCAGCAGCCCAGGGCAGGGAATGAACACTGAAGCTTTCTTT
CASSPGQGMNTEAFF
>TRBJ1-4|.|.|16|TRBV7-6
TGTGCCAGCAGCTTGGACGGACTTGCAACTAATGAAAAACTGTTTTTT
CASSLDGLATNEKLFF
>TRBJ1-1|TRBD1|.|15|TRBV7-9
TGTGCCAGCAGCTCCGGGGGACAGGTTTTTCCTGAAGCTTTCTTT
CASSSGGQVFPEAFF
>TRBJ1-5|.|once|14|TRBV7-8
TGTGCCAGCAGCTACGGGGGGGCCGGTCAGCCCCAGCATTTT
CASSYGGAGQPQHF
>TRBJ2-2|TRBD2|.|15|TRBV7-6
TGTGCCAGCAGTCGTAGCGGGGGGGCGATCGGGGAGCTGTTTTTT
CASSRSGGAIGELFF
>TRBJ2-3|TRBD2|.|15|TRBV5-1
TGCGCCAGCAGCTCTGGGACTATATTCACAGATACGCAGTATTTT
CASSSGTIFTDTQYF
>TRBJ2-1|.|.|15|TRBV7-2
TGTGCCAGCAGCGCGGGACCCCTGACCTACAATGAGCAGTTCTTC
CASSAGPLTYNEQFF
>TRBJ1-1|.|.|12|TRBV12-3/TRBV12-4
TGTGCCAGCTACGGACGGGGAGGGGAAGCTTTCTTT
CASYGRGGEAFF
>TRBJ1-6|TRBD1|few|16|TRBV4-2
TGTGCCAGCAGCCAAGATTACGACAGGGGGGTATCACCCCTCCACTTT
CASSQDYDRGVSPLHF
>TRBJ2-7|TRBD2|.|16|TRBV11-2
TGTGCCAGCAGCCGAGTAGCGGGGGGTCTGGGCTACGAGCAGTACTTC
CASSRVAGGLGYEQYF
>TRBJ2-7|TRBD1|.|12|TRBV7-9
TGTGCCAGCAGCTTTACAGGGGACGAGCAGTACTTC
CASSFTGDEQYF
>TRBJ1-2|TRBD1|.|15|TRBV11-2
TGTGCCAGCAGCTTAGCTTATACAGGGGTCGATGGCTACACCTTC
CASSLAYTGVDGYTF
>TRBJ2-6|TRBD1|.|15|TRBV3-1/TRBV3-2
TGTGCCAGCAGGACAGGGATCTCTGGGGCCAACGTCCTGACTTTC
CASRTGISGANVLTF
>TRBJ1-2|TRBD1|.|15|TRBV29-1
TGCAGCGTTGAAGTGGGGGGACAGGGTCCTTATGGCTACACCTTC
CSVEVGGQGPYGYTF
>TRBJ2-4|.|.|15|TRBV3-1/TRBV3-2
TGTGCCAGCAGTCGGACTTTAGGAGCCAAAAACATTCAGTACTTC
CASSRTLGAKNIQYF
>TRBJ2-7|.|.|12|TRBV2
TGTGCCAGCCTGACAGTTTCCTACGAGCAGTACTTC
CASLTVSYEQYF
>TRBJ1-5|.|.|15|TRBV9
TGTGCCAGCAGCGTAGGGGGAGCTACCTATCAGCCCCAGCATTTT
CASSVGGATYQPQHF
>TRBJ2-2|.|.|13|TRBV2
TGTGCCAGCAGTGGGATGAGGTCCGGGGAGCTGTTTTTT
CASSGMRSGELFF